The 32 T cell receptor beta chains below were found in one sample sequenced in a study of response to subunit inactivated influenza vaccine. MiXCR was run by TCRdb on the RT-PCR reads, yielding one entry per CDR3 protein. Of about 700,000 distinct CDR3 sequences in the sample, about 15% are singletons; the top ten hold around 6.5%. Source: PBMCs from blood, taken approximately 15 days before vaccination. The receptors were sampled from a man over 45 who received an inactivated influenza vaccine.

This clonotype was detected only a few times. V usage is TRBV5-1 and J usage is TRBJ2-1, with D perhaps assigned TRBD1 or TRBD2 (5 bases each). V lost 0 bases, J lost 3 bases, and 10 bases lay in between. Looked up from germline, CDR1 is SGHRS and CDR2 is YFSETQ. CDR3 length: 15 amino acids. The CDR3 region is CASSLAGPNYNEQFF. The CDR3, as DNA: TGCGCCAGCAGCTTGGCGGGGCCCAACTACAATGAGCAGTTCTTC. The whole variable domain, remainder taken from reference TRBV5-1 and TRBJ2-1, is KAGVTQTPRYLIKTRGQQVTLSCSPISGHRSVSWYQQTPGQGLQFLFEYFSETQRNKGNFPGRFSGRQFSNSRSEMNVSTLELGDSALYLCASSLAGPNYNEQFFGPGTRLTVL.

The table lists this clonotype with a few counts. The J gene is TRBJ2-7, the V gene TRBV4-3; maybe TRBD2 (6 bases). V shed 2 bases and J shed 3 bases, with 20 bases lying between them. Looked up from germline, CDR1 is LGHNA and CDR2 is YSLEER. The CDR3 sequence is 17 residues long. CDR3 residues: CASSQSRGGMLDYEQYF. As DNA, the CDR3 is TGCGCCAGCAGCCAATCCCGTGGAGGGATGCTGGACTACGAGCAGTACTTC.

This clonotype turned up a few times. The CDR3 protein is CASSHQGEGTGELFF. CDR3 in DNA: TGCGCCAGCAGCCACCAGGGAGAGGGCACCGGGGAGCTGTTTTTT. The V gene is TRBV4-1, the J gene TRBJ2-2; D may match TRBD1 or TRBD2 (5 bases each). Germline V gene lookup returns CDR1 MGHRA and CDR2 YSYEKL. This CDR3 is 15 amino acids long. Trimming stripped 3 bases from V and 4 bases from J, with 12 bases between.

The CDR3 region is CSVGKGTGGQETQYF. CDR3 DNA: TGCAGCGTTGGGAAAGGGACAGGGGGTCAAGAGACCCAGTACTTC. The chain links TRBV29-1 to TRBJ2-5, with 11 bases lining up with TRBD1. The germline V gene encodes CDR1 SQVTM and CDR2 ANQGSEA. With V trimmed by 4 bases and J by 2 bases, 6 bases remained unmatched. The CDR3 sequence is 15 residues long. The full variable domain, completed using reference TRBV29-1 and TRBJ2-5, is SAVISQKPSRDICQRGTSLTIQCQVDSQVTMMFWYRQQPGQSLTLIATANQGSEATYESGFVIDKFPISRPNLTFSTLTVSNMSPEDSSIYLCSVGKGTGGQETQYFGPGTRLLVL.

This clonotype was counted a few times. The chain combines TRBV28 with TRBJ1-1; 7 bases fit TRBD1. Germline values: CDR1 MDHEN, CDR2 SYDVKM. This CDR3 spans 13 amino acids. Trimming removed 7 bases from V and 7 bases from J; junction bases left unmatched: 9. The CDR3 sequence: CASTSNRDSEAFF. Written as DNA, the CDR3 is TGTGCCAGCACTTCGAACCGGGACAGTGAAGCTTTCTTT.

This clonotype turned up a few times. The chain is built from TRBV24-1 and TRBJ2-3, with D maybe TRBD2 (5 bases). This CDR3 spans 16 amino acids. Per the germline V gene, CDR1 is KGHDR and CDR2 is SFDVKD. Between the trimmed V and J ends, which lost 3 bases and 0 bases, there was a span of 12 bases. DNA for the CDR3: TGTGCCACCAGTGATGTAAGGACGGGGAGCACAGATACGCAGTATTTT. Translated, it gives CATSDVRTGSTDTQYF.

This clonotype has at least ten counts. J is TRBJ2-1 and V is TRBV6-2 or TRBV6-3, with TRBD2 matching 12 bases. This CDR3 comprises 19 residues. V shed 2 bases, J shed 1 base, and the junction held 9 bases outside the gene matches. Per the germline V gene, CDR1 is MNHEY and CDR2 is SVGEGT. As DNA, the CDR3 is TGTGCCAGCAGTTACCGGCTAGCGGGGGGGCCAGGGTCCTACAATGAGCAGTTCTTC. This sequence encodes CASSYRLAGGPGSYNEQFF.

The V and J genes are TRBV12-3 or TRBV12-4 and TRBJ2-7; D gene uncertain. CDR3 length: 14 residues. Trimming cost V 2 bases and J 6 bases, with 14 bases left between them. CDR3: CASSLNGPQREQYF. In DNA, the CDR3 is TGTGCCAGCAGTTTAAATGGACCCCAGCGCGAGCAGTACTTC.

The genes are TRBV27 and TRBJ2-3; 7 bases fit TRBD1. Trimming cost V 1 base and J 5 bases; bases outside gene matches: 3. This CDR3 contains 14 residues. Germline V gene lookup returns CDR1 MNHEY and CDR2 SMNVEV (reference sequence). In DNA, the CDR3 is TGTGCCAGCAGTTTATTAAACAGGGGAGATACGCAGTATTTT. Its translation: CASSLLNRGDTQYF.

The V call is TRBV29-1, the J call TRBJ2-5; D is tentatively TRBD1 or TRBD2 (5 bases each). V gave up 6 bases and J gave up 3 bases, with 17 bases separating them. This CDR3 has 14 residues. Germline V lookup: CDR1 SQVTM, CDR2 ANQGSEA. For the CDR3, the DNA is TGCAGCGTACCAAGGGACGGCTGGAAAGAGACCCAGTACTTC. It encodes CSVPRDGWKETQYF.

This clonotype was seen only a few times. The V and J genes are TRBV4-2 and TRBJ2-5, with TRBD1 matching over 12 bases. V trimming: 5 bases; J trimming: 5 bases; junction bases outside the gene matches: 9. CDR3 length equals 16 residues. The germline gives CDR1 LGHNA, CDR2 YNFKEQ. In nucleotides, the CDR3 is TGTGCCAGCAGCTCAGGGACAGGGGGCACGAGTGAGACCCAGTACTTC. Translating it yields CASSSGTGGTSETQYF.

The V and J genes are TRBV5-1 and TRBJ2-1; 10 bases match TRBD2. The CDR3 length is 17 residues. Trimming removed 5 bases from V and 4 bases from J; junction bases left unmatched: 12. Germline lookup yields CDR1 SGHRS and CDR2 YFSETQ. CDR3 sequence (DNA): TGCGCCAGCAGGCAATTTCCGGGACTAGCGAAGTACAATGAGCAGTTCTTC. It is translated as CASRQFPGLAKYNEQFF.

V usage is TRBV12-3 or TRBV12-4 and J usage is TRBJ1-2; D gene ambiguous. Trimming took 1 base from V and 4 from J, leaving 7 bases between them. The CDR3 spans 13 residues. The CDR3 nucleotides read TGTGCCAGCAGTTTAGGTCGATTCTATGGCTACACCTTC. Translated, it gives CASSLGRFYGYTF.

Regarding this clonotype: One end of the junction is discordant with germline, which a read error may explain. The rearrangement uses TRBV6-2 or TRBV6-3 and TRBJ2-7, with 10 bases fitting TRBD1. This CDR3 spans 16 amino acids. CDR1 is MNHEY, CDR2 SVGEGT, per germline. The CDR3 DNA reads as TGTGGCAGCAGTGATGTACCCTTACGGGACAGGGGCGAGCAGTACTTC. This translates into CGSSDVPLRDRGEQYF.

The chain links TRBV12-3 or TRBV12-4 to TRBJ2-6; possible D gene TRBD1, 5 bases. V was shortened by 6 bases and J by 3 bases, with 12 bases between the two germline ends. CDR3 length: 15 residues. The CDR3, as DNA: TGTGCCAGCAGGTTCAGGGTTGGTGGGGCCAACGTCCTGACTTTC. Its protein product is CASRFRVGGANVLTF.

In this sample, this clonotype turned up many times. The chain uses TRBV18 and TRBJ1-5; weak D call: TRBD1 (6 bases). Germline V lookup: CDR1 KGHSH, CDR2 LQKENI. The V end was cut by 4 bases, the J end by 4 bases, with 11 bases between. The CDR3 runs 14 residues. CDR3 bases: TGTGCCAGCTCACTTGGACAGCAAAATCAGCCCCAGCATTTT. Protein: CASSLGQQNQPQHF.

The CDR3 region is CASSLDRTFDTQYF. For the CDR3, the DNA is TGTGCCAGCAGCTTAGATCGGACATTTGATACGCAGTATTTT. This chain connects TRBV11-3 to TRBJ2-3, with D possibly being TRBD1 (5 bases). The CDR3 has 14 amino acids. Per germline, CDR1 SGHNT and CDR2 YENEEA. Trimming cost V 0 bases and J 6 bases, with 10 bases left between them.

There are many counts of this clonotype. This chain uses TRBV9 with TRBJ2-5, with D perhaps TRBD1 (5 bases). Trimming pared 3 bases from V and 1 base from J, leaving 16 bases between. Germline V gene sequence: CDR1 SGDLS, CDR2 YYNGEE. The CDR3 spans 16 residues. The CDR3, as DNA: TGTGCCAGCAGCGGGACATCTTATGGGTTCCAAGAGACCCAGTACTTC. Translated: CASSGTSYGFQETQYF.

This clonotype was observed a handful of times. DNA of the CDR3: TGCGCCAGCAGCCCCTGGCCGGGGGTTGAGCAGTTCTTC. As protein: CASSPWPGVEQFF. The chain uses TRBV4-3 and TRBJ2-1, with D maybe TRBD2 (6 bases). The CDR3 length is 13 residues. Trimming shortened V by 4 bases and J by 9 bases, and 13 bases separated the two germline ends. Germline V lookup: CDR1 LGHNA, CDR2 YSLEER.

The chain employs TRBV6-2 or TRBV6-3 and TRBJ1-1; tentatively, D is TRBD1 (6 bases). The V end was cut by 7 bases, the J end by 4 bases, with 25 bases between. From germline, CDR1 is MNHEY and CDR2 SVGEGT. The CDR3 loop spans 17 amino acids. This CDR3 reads CASKLRGSRTGGTEAFF. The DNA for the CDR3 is TGTGCCAGCAAGCTCAGGGGCTCCAGAACGGGAGGCACTGAAGCTTTCTTT.

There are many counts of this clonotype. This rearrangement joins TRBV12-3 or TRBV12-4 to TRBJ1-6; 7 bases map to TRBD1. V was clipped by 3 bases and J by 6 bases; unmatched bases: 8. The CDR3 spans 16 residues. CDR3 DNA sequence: TGTGCCAGCAGTTTTACAGGGGTAAGGGGTAATTCACCCCTCCACTTT. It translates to CASSFTGVRGNSPLHF.

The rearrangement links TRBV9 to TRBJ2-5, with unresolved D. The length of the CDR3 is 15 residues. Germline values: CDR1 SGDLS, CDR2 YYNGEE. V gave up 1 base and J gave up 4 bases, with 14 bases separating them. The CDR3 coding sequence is TGTGCCAGCAGCGTATTCGGTGGGATGGGAGAGACCCAGTACTTC. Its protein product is CASSVFGGMGETQYF.

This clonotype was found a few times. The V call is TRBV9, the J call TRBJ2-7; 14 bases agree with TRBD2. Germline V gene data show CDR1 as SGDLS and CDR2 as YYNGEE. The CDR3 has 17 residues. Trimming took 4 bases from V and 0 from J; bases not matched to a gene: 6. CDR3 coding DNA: TGTGCCAGCAGCCCAGGGACTAGCGGGAGATTCTCCTACGAGCAGTACTTC. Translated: CASSPGTSGRFSYEQYF.

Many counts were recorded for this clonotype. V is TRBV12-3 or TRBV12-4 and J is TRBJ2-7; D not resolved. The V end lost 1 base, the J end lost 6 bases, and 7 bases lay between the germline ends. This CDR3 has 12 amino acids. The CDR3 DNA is TGTGCCAGCAGTTTAGGCAGACTCGAGCAGTACTTC. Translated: CASSLGRLEQYF.

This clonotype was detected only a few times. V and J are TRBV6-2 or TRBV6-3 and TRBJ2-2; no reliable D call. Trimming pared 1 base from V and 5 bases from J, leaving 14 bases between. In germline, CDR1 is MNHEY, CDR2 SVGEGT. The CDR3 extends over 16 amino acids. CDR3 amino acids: CASSYFTSVGTGELFF. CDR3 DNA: TGTGCCAGCAGTTACTTTACCTCGGTGGGAACCGGGGAGCTGTTTTTT.

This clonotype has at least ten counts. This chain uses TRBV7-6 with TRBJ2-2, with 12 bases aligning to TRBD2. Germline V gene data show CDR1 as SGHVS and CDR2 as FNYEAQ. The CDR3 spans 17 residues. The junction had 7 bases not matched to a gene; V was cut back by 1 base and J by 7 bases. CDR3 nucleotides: TGTGCCAGCAGCTTAGAGCCTAGCGGGAGGGCGTTCGGGGAGCTGTTTTTT. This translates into CASSLEPSGRAFGELFF.

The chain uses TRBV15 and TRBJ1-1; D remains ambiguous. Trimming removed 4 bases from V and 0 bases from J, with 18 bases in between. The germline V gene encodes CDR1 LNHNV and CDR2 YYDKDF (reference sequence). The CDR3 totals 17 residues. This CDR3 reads CATSTQFGVFMNTEAFF. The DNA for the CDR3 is TGTGCCACCAGCACTCAATTTGGGGTTTTCATGAACACTGAAGCTTTCTTT. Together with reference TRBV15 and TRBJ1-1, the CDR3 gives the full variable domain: DAMVIQNPRYQVTQFGKPVTLSCSQTLNHNVMYWYQQKSSQAPKLLFHYYDKDFNNEADTPDNFQSRRPNTSFCFLDIRSPGLGDTAMYLCATSTQFGVFMNTEAFFGQGTRLTVV.

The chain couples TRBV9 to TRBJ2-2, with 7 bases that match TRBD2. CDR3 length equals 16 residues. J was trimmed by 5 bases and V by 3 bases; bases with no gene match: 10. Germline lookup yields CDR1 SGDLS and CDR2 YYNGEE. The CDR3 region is CASSGLGSSGTGELFF. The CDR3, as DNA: TGTGCCAGCAGCGGGCTAGGCTCTAGCGGTACCGGGGAGCTGTTTTTT.

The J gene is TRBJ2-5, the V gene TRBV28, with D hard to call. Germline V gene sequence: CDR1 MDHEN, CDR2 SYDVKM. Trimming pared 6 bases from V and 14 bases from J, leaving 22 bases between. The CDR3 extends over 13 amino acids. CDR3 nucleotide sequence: TGTGCCAGCAGGTCACCAGGACGCCCAGTTGTCTACTTC. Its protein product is CASRSPGRPVVYF.

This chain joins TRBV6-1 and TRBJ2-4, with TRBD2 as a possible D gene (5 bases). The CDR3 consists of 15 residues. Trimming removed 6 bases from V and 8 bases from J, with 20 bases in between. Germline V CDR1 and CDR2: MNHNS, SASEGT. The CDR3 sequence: CASSPLFTSRDIQYF. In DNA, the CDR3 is TGTGCCAGCAGCCCTCTGTTTACTAGTCGCGACATTCAGTACTTC.

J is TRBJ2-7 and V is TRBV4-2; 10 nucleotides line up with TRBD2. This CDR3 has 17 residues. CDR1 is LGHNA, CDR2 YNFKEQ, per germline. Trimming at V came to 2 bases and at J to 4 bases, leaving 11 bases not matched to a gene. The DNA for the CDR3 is TGTGCCAGCAGCCAACGCTATGGGGCTAGCGGGAGTTACGAGCAGTACTTC. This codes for CASSQRYGASGSYEQYF.

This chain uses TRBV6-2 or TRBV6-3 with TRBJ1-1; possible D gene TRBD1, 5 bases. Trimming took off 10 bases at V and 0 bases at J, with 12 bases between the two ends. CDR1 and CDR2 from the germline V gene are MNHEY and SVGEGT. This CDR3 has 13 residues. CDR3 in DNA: TGTGCCACCACGGACAACCTGAACACTGAAGCTTTCTTT. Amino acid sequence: CATTDNLNTEAFF.